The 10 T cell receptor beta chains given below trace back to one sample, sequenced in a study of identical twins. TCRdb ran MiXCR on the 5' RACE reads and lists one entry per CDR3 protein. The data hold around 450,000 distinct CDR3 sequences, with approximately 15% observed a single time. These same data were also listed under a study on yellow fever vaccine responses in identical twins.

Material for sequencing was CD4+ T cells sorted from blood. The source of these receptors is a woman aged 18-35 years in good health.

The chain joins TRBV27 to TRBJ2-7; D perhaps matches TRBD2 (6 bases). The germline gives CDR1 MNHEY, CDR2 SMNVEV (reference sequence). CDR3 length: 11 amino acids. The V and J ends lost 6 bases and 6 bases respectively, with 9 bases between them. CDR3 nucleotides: TGTGCCAGCAGCGGGGGAGGCGAGCAGTACTTC. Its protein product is CASSGGGEQYF.

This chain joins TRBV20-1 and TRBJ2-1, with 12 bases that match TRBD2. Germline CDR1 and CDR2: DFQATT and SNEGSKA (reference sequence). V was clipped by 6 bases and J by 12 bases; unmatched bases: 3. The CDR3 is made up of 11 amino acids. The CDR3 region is CSARTSGMQFF. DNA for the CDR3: TGCAGTGCGAGGACTAGCGGGATGCAGTTCTTC.

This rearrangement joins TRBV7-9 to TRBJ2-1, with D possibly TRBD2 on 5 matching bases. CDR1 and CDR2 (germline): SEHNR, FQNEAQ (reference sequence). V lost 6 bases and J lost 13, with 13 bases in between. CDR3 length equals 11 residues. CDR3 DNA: TGTGCCAGCAGACGAAGCGGAGCTCAGTTCTTC. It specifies CASRRSGAQFF.

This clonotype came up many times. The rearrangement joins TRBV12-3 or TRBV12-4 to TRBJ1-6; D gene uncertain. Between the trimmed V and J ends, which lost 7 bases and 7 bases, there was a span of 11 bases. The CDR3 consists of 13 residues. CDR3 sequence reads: CASTFGPNSPLHF. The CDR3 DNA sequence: TGTGCCAGCACCTTTGGCCCCAATTCACCCCTCCACTTT.

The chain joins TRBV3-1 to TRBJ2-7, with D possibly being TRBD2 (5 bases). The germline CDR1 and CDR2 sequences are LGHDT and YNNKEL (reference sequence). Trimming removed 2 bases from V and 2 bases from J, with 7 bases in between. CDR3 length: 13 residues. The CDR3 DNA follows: TGTGCCAGCAGCCAAAGAGGGCCCTACGAGCAGTACTTC. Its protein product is CASSQRGPYEQYF.

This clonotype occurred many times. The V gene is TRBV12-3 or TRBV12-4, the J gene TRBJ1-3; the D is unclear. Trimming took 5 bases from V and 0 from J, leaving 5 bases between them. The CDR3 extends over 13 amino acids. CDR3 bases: TGTGCCAGCAGTCAAAGCTCTGGAAACACCATATATTTT. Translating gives CASSQSSGNTIYF.

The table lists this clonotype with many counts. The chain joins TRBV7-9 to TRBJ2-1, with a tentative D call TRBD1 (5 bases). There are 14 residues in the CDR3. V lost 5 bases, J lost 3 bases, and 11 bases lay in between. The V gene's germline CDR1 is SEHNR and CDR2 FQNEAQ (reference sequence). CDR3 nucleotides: TGTGCCAGCAGCGTCGACAGATACTACAATGAGCAGTTCTTC. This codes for CASSVDRYYNEQFF.

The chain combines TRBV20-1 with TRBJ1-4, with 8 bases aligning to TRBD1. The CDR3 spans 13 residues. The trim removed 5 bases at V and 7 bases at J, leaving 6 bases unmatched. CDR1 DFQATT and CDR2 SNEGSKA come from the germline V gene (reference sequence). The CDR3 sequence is CSALWTGSEKLFF. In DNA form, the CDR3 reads TGCAGTGCTCTTTGGACAGGGTCTGAAAAACTGTTTTTT.

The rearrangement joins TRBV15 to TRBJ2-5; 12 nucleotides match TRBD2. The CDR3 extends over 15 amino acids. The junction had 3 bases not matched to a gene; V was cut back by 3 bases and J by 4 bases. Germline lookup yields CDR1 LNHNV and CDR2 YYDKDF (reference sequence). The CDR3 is CATSSGLAGRETQYF. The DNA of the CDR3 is TGTGCCACCAGCAGTGGACTAGCGGGAAGAGAGACCCAGTACTTC.

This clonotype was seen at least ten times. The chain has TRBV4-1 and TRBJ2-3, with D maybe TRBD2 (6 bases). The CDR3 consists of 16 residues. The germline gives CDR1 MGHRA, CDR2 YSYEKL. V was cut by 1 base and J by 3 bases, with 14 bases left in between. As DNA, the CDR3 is TGCGCCAGCAGCCAAGCCGCCAGCGGGTGGACAGATACGCAGTATTTT. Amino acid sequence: CASSQAASGWTDTQYF.